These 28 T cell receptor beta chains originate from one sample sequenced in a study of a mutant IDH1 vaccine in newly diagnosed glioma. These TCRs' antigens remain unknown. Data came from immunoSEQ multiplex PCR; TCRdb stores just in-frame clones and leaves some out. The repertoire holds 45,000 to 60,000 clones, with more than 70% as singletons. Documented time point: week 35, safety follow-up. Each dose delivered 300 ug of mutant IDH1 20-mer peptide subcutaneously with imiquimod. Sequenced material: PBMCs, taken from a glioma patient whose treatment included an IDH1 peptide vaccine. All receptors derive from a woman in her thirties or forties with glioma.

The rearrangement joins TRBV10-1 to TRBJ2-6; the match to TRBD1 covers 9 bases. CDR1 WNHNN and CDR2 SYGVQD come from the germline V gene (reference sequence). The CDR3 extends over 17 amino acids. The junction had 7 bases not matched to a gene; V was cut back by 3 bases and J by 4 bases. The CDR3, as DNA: TGCGCCAGCAGTGACGGCGGGACAGGGCTCGGGGCCAACGTCCTGACTTTC. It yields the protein CASSDGGTGLGANVLTF.

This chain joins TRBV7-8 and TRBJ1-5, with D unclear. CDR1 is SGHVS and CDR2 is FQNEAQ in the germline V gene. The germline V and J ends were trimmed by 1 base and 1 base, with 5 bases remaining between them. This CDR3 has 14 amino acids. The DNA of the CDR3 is TGTGCCAGCAGCTTAGGTGACAGCAATCAGCCCCAGCATTTT. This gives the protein CASSLGDSNQPQHF.

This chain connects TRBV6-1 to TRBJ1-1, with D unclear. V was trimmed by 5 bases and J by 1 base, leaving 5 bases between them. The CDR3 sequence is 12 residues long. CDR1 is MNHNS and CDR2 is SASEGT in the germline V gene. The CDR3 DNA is TGTGCCAGCAGTACGGGGAACACTGAAGCTTTCTTT. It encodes CASSTGNTEAFF.

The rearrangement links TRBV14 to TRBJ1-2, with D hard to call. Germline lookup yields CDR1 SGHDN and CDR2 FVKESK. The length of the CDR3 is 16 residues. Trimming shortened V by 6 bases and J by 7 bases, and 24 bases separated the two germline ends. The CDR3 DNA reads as TGTGCCAGCAGTTCCACGGACGGACGTCTACTAGGTGGCTACACCTTC. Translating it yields CASSSTDGRLLGGYTF.

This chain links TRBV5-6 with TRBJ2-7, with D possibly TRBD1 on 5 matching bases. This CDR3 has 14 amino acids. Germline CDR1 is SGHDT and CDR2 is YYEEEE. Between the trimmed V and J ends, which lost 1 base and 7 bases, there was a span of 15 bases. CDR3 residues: CASSLFDSPWEQYF. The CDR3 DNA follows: TGTGCCAGCAGCTTGTTTGACAGTCCTTGGGAGCAGTACTTC.

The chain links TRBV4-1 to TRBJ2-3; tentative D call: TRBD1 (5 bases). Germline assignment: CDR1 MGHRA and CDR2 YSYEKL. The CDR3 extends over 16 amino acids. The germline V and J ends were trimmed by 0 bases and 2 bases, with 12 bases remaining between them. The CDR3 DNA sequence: TGCGCCAGCAGCCAAGATCCAGGGCTACTCACAGATACGCAGTATTTT. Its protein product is CASSQDPGLLTDTQYF.

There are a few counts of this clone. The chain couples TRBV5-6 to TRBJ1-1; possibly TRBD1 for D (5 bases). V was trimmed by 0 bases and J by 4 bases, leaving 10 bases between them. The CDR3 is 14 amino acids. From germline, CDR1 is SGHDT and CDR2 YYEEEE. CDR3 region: CASSLGGGVTEAFF. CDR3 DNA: TGTGCCAGCAGCTTGGGTGGAGGGGTCACTGAAGCTTTCTTT. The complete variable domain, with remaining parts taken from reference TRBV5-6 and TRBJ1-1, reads DAGVTQSPTHLIKTRGQQVTLRCSPKSGHDTVSWYQQALGQGPQFIFQYYEEEERQRGNFPDRFSGHQFPNYSSELNVNALLLGDSALYLCASSLGGGVTEAFFGQGTRLTVV.

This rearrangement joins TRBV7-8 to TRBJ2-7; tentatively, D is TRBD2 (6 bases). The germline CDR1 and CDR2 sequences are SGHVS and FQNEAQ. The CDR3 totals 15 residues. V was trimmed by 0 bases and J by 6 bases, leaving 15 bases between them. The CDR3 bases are TGTGCCAGCAGCTTAGCGAACAGACTAGGGAGCGAGCAGTACTTC. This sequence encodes CASSLANRLGSEQYF.

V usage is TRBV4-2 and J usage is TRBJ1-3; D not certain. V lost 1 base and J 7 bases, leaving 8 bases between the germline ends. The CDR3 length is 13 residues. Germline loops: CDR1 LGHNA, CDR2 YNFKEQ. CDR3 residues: CASSQGRLNTIYF. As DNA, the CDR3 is TGTGCCAGCAGCCAAGGCCGACTGAACACCATATATTTT.

CDR3 sequence reads: CASSLVPGANQPQHF. The CDR3 DNA follows: TGCGCCAGCAGCTTGGTACCGGGAGCCAATCAGCCCCAGCATTTT. The chain carries TRBV5-1 and TRBJ1-5; D remains unclear. V lost 0 bases, J lost 3 bases, and 10 bases lay in between. This CDR3 is built from 15 residues. Germline V gene lookup returns CDR1 SGHRS and CDR2 YFSETQ.

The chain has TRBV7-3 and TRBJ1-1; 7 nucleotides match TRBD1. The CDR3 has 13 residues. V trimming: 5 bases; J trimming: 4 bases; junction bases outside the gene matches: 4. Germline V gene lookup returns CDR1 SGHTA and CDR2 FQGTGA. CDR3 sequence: CASSATGFTEAFF. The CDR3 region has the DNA TGTGCCAGCAGCGCGACAGGGTTCACTGAAGCTTTCTTT.

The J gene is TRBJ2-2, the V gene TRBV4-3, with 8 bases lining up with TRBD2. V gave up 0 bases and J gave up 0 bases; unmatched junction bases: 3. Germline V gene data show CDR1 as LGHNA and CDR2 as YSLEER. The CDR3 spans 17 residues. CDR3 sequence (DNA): TGCGCCAGCAGCCAAGAAGTGGGACTAGCGAACACCGGGGAGCTGTTTTTT. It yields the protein CASSQEVGLANTGELFF.

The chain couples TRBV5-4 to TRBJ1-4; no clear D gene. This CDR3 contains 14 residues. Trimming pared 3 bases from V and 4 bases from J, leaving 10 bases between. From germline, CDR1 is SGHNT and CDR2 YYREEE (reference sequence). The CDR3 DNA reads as TGTGCCAGCAGCTCTGAAGGATTTAATGAAAAACTGTTTTTT. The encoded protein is CASSSEGFNEKLFF.

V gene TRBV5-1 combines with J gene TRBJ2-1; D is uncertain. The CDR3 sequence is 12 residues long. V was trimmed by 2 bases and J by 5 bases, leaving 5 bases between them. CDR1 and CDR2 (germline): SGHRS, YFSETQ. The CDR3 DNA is TGCGCCAGCAGCTTCGGTGACAATGAGCAGTTCTTC. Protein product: CASSFGDNEQFF.

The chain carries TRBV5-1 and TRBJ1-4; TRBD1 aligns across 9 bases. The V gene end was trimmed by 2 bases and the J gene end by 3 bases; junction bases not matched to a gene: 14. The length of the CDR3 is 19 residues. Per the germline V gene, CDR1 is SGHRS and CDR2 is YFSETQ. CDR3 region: CASSFSDRGGLPSNEKLFF. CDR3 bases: TGCGCCAGCAGCTTTTCGGACAGGGGCGGGTTACCGTCTAATGAAAAACTGTTTTTT.

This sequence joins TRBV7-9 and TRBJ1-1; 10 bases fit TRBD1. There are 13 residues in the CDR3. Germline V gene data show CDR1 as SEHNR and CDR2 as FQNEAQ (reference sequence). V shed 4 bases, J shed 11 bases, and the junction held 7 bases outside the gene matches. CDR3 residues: CASSSRDRGDAFF. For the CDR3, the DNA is TGTGCCAGCAGCTCGCGGGACAGGGGAGATGCTTTCTTT. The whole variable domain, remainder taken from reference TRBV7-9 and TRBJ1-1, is DTGVSQNPRHKITKRGQNVTFRCDPISEHNRLYWYRQTLGQGPEFLTYFQNEAQLEKSRLLSDRFSAERPKGSFSTLEIQRTEQGDSAMYLCASSSRDRGDAFFGQGTRLTVV.

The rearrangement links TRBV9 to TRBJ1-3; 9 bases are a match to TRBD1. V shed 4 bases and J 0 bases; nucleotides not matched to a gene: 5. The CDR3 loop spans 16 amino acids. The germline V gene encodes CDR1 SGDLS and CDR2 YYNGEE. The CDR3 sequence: CASSPRTGDSGNTIYF. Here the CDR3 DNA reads TGTGCCAGCAGCCCCCGGACAGGGGACTCTGGAAACACCATATATTTT.

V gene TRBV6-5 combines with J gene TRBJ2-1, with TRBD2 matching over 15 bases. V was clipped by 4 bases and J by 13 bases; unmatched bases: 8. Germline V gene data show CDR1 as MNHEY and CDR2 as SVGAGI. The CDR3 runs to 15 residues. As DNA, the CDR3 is TGTGCCAGCAGTTCCTCCGGACTAGCGGGAGGGCTTCAGTTCTTC. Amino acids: CASSSSGLAGGLQFF.

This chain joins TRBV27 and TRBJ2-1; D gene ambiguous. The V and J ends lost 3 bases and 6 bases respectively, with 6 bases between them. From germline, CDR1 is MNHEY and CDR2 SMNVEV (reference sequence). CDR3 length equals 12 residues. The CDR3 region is CASSFSGNEQFF. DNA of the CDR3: TGTGCCAGCAGTTTTTCGGGCAATGAGCAGTTCTTC.

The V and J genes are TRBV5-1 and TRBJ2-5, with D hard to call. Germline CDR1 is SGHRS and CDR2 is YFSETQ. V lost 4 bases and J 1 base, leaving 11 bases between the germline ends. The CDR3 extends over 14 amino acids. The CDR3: CASSPIPPQETQYF. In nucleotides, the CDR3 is TGCGCCAGCAGCCCCATACCCCCCCAAGAGACCCAGTACTTC.

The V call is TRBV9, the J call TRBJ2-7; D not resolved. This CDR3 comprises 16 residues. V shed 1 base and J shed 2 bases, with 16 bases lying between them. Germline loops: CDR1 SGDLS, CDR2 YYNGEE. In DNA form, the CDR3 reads TGTGCCAGCAGCGTAACGGCCGCTCATGTTCCCTACGAGCAGTACTTC. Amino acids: CASSVTAAHVPYEQYF.

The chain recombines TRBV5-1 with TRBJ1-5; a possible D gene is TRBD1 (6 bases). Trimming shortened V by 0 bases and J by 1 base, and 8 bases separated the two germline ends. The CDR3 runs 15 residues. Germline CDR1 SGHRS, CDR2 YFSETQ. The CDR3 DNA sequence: TGCGCCAGCAGCTTGGATGGACAGAGCAATCAGCCCCAGCATTTT. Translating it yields CASSLDGQSNQPQHF.

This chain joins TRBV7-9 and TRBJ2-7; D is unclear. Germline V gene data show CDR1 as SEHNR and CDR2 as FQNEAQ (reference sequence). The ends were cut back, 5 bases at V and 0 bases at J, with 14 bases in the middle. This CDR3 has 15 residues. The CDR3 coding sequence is TGTGCCAGCAGCAGAGCAGACCTCAGCTCCTACGAGCAGTACTTC. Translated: CASSRADLSSYEQYF.

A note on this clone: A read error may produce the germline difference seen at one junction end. The CDR3 spells CASSPYAGGQETQYF. In DNA form, the CDR3 reads TGTGCTAGCAGTCCCTATGCGGGGGGGCAAGAGACCCAGTACTTC. The rearrangement joins TRBV7-7 to TRBJ2-5; TRBD2 aligns across 9 bases. The germline CDR1 and CDR2 sequences are SSHAT and FNYEAQ (reference sequence). The length of the CDR3 is 15 residues. The full variable domain, its missing parts supplied by reference TRBV7-7 and TRBJ2-5, is GAGVSQSPRYKVTKRGQDVTLRCDPISSHATLYWYQQALGQGPEFLTYFNYEAQPDKSGLPSDRFSAERPEGSISTLTIQRTEQRDSAMYRCASSPYAGGQETQYFGPGTRLLVL.

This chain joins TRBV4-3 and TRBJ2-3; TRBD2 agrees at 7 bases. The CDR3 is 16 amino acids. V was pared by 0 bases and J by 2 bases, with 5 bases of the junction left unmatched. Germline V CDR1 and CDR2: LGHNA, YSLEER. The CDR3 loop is CASSQDLAVNTDTQYF. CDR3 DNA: TGCGCCAGCAGCCAAGATCTAGCGGTTAACACAGATACGCAGTATTTT.

CDR3 nucleotides: TGTGCCAGCAGTTACTCGCTCTGGGCGAAGGATTCACCCCTCCACTTT. It is translated as CASSYSLWAKDSPLHF. The V gene is TRBV6-5, the J gene TRBJ1-6, with unresolved D. The CDR3 extends over 16 amino acids. Germline values: CDR1 MNHEY, CDR2 SVGAGI. Trimming removed 0 bases at V and 8 bases at J, with 14 bases between.

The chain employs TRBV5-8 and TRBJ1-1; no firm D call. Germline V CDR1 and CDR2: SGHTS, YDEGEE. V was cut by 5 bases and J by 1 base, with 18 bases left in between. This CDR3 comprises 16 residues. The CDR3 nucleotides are TGTGCCAGCAGTCCAATGGGAGGACGTCGGAACACTGAAGCTTTCTTT. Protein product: CASSPMGGRRNTEAFF.

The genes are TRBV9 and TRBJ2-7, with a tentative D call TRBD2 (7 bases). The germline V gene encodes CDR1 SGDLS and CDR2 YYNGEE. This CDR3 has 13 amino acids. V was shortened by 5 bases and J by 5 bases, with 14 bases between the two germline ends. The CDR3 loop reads CASSEGGADEQYF. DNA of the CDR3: TGTGCCAGCAGTGAGGGGGGGGCGGACGAGCAGTACTTC.